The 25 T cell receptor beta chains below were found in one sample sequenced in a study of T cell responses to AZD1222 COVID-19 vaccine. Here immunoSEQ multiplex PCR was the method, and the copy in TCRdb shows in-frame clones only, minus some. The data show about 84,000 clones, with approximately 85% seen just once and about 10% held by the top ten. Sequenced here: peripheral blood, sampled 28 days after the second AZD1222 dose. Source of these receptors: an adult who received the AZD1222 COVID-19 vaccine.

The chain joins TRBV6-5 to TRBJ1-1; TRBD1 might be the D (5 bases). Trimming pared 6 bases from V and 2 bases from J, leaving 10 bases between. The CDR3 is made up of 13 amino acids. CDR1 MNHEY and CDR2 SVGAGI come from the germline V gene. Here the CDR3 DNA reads TGTGCCAGCAGACCTCAGGGAAACACTGAAGCTTTCTTT. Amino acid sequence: CASRPQGNTEAFF.

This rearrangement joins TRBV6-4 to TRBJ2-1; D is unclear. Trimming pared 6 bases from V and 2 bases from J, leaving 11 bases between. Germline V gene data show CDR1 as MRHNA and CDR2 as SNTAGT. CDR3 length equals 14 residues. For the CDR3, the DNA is TGTGCCAGCAGCCAAACAAACGCCTACAATGAGCAGTTCTTC. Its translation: CASSQTNAYNEQFF.

In DNA form, the CDR3 reads TGTGCCAGTAGTATTCAAGGACAGGGGTTGGTTCGGACCGGGGAGCTGTTTTTT. This sequence encodes CASSIQGQGLVRTGELFF. This chain links TRBV19 with TRBJ2-2; 9 positions agree with TRBD1. CDR1 is LNHDA and CDR2 is SQIVND in the germline V gene (reference sequence). V shed 3 bases and J 5 bases; nucleotides not matched to a gene: 13. This CDR3 comprises 18 residues.

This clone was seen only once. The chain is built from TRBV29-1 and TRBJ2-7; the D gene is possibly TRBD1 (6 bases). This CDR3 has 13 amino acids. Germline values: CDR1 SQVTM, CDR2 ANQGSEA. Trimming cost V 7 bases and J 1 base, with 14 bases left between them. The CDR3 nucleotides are TGCAGCGGCATAGAGGGACATTCCTACGAGCAGTACTTC. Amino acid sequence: CSGIEGHSYEQYF.

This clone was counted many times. The CDR3 sequence: CASSGNDEKLFF. In DNA, the CDR3 is TGTGCCAGCAGTGGAAACGATGAAAAACTGTTTTTT. The rearrangement uses TRBV11-2 and TRBJ1-4; D is unclear. Germline loops: CDR1 SGHAT, CDR2 FQNNGV. Deletions cut 6 bases from V and 6 bases from J, with 8 bases between. The CDR3 has 12 residues. The variable domain in full, with the rest retrieved from reference TRBV11-2 and TRBJ1-4, is EAGVAQSPRYKIIEKRQSVAFWCNPISGHATLYWYQQILGQGPKLLIQFQNNGVVDDSQLPKDRFSAERLKGVDSTLKIQPAKLEDSAVYLCASSGNDEKLFFGSGTQLSVL.

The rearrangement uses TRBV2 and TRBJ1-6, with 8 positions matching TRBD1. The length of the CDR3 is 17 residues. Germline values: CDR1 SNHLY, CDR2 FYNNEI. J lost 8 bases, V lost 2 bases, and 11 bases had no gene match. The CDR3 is CASSESIRDRSHSPLHF. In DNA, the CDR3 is TGTGCCAGCAGTGAATCTATCCGGGACAGGTCCCATTCACCCCTCCACTTT.

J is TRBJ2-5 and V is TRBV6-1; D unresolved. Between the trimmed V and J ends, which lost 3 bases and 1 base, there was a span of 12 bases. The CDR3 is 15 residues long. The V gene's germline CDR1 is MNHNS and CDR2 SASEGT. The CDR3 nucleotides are TGTGCCAGCAGTGACCCCAAAAAAGGCCAAGAGACCCAGTACTTC. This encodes CASSDPKKGQETQYF.

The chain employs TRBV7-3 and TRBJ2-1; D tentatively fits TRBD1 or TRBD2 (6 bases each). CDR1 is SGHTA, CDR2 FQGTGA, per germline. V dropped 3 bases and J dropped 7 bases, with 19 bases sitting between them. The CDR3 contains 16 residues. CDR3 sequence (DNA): TGTGCCAGCAGCTTCGTAGGTGGGGGGCCCGGTAATGAGCAGTTCTTC. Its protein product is CASSFVGGGPGNEQFF.

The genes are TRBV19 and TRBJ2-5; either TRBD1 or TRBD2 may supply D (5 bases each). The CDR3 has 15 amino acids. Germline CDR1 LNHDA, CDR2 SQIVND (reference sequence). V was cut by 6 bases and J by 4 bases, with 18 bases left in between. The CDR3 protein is CASREGSLVLETQYF. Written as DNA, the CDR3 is TGTGCCAGTAGAGAGGGGAGTTTGGTTTTAGAGACCCAGTACTTC. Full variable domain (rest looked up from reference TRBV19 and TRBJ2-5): DGGITQSPKYLFRKEGQNVTLSCEQNLNHDAMYWYRQDPGQGLRLIYYSQIVNDFQKGDIAEGYSVSREKKESFPLTVTSAQKNPTAFYLCASREGSLVLETQYFGPGTRLLVL.

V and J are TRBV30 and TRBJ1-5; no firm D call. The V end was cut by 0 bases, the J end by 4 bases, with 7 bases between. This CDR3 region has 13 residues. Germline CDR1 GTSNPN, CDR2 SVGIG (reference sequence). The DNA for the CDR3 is TGTGCCTGGAGTGTACACGTTAATCAGCCCCAGCATTTT. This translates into CAWSVHVNQPQHF.

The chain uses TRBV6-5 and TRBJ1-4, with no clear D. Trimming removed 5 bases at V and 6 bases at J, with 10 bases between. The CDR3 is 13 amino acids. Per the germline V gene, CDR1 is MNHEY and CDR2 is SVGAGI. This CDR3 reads CASSNRIHEKLFF. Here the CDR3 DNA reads TGTGCCAGCAGTAACCGAATCCATGAAAAACTGTTTTTT.

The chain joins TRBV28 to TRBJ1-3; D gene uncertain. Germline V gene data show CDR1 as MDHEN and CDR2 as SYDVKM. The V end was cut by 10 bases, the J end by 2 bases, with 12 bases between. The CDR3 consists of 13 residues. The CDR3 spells CATQEGTGNTIYF. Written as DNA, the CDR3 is TGTGCCACCCAAGAGGGTACTGGAAACACCATATATTTT.

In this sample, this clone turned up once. CDR3 loop: CASSFGTSYEQFF. The CDR3 bases are TGTGCCAGCAGTTTCGGGACTAGCTATGAGCAGTTCTTC. The chain couples TRBV6-5 to TRBJ2-1; 9 bases are a match to TRBD2. The V segment lost 4 bases and the J segment 8 bases; nucleotides outside the gene matches: 3. The germline gives CDR1 MNHEY, CDR2 SVGAGI. CDR3 length equals 13 residues.

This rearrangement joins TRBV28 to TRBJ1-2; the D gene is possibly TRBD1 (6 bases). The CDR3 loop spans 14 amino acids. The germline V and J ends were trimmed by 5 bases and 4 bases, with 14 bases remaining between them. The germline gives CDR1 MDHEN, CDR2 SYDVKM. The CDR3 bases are TGTGCCAGCAGTGTCACCCAGGGGACCTATGGCTACACCTTC. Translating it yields CASSVTQGTYGYTF.

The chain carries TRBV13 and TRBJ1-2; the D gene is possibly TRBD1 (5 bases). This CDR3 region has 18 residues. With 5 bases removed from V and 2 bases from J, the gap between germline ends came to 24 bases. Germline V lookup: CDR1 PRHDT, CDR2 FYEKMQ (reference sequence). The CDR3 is CASSPSTFGPGDNYGYTF. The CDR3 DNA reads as TGTGCCAGCAGCCCCTCTACGTTTGGGCCTGGGGACAACTATGGCTACACCTTC.

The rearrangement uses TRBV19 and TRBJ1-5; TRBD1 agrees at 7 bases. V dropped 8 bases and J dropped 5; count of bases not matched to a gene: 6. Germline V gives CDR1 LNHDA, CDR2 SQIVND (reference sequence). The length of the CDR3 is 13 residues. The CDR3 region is CASGRDRDQPQHF. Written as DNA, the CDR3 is TGTGCCAGTGGCCGGGACAGAGATCAGCCCCAGCATTTT.

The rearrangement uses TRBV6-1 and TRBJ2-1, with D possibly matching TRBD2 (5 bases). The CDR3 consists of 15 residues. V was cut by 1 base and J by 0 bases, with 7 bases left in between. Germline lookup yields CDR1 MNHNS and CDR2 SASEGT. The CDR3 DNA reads TGTGCCAGCAGTGAAGGGACTGGCTCCTACAATGAGCAGTTCTTC. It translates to CASSEGTGSYNEQFF.

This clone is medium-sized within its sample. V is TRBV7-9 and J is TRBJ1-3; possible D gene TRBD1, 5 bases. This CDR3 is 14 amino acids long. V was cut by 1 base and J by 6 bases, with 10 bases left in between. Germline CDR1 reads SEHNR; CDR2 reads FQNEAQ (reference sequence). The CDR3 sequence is CASSLGDGANTIYF. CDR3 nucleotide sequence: TGTGCCAGCAGCTTAGGGGACGGAGCAAACACCATATATTTT.

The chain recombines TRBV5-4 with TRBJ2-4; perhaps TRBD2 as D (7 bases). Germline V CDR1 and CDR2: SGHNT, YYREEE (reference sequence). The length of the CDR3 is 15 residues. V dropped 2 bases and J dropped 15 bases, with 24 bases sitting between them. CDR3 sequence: CASSFLHQRGRGRYF. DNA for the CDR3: TGTGCCAGCAGCTTCCTACACCAAAGGGGGAGGGGTAGGTACTTC.

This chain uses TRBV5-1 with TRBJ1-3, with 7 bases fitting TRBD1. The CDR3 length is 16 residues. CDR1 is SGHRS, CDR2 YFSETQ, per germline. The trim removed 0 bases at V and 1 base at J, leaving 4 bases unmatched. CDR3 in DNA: TGCGCCAGCAGCTTGGGCGGGACAGCTTCTGGAAACACCATATATTTT. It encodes CASSLGGTASGNTIYF.

CDR3 protein: CASSPVGGSNEKLFF. In nucleotides, the CDR3 is TGTGCCAGCAGCCCCGTGGGGGGCAGTAATGAAAAACTGTTTTTT. This rearrangement joins TRBV5-6 to TRBJ1-4; D is perhaps TRBD1 (6 bases). The CDR3 covers 15 residues. Deletions cut 4 bases from V and 4 bases from J, with 14 bases between. Germline CDR1 reads SGHDT; CDR2 reads YYEEEE.

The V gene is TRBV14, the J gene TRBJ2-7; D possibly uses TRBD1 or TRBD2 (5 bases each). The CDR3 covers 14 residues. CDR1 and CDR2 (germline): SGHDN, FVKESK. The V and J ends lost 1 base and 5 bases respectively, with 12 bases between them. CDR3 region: CASSQGDPHDEQYF. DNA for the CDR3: TGTGCCAGCAGCCAAGGGGACCCACACGACGAGCAGTACTTC.

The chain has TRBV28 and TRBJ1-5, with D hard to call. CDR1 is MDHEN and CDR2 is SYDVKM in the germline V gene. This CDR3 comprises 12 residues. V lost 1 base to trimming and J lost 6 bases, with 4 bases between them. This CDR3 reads CASSLSTQPQHF. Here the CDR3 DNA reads TGTGCCAGCAGTTTATCAACTCAGCCCCAGCATTTT.

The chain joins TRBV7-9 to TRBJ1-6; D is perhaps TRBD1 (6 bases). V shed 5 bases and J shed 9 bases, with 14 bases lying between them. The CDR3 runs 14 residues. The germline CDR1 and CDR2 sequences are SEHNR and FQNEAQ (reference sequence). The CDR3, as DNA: TGTGCCAGCAGCACTACAGGGTCCGGTTCACCCCTCCACTTT. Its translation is CASSTTGSGSPLHF.

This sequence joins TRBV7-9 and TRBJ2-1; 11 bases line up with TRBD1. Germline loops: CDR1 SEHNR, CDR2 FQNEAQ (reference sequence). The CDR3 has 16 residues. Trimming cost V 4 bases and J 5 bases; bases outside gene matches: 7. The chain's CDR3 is CASSSIRDRGDNEQFF. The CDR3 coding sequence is TGTGCCAGCAGCTCGATTCGGGACAGGGGGGACAATGAGCAGTTCTTC.